This T cell receptor (beta chain) was identified in a study of T-cell memory formation after mild COVID-19. In the case of this clonotype: Its antigen is not known.

TCRdb analysed the 5' RACE reads with MiXCR anew, one entry per CDR3 protein. This sample carries about 560,000 distinct CDR3 sequences, 15% to 20% of them seen once, and the ten largest clones take around 12%. Whole-study results and caveats: Of the contracting clones, CD4+ ones lay mainly in CM and EM, and CD8+ ones in EMRA. Detection of some responders pre-infection suggested pre-existing cross-reactive memory T cells participated. CD4+ bias marked clones expanding day 15 to 37, unlike balanced contracting clones.

The germline V gene encodes CDR1 DFQATT and CDR2 SNEGSKA (reference sequence). V dropped 0 bases and J dropped 11 bases, with 13 bases sitting between them. This CDR3 is built from 12 residues. The sample consisted of PBMCs or a T cell subset sorted from them (not recorded which). This TCR came from an adult woman who had mild COVID-19 (a few samples of this study predate the infection). Cell type and time point are not known. The V gene is TRBV20-1, the J gene TRBJ1-1; no clear D. In nucleotides, the CDR3 is TGCAGTGCTAGAGATTTATGGGGAGAGGCTTTCTTT. This gives the protein CSARDLWGEAFF.